These 30 T cell receptor beta chains share one sample of origin, sequenced in a study of PD-1 blockade in mismatch repair-deficient tumors. Profiled with immunoSEQ multiplex PCR; TCRdb holds only in-frame clones, not every one. The sample lists about 120,000 clones; roughly 86% were seen once. Here the sequenced sample was peripheral blood, taken roughly 70 weeks after starting pembrolizumab. All receptors derive from an adult with mismatch repair-deficient cancer.

The gene calls are TRBV7-8 and TRBJ2-2; tentative D call: TRBD1 (6 bases). The germline V gene has CDR1 SGHVS and CDR2 FQNEAQ. Trimming removed 3 bases at V and 1 base at J, with 12 bases between. The CDR3 has 16 amino acids. CDR3 bases: TGTGCCAGCAGCTTGAGGGGGTTGCTGAACACCGGGGAGCTGTTTTTT. Encoded protein: CASSLRGLLNTGELFF.

This clone was observed a single time. This sequence joins TRBV23-1 and TRBJ2-2; 8 positions agree with TRBD1. TRBV23-1 is treated as an ORF (open reading frame) with a function not yet certain. The CDR3 extends over 16 amino acids. V shed 3 bases, J shed 3 bases, and the junction held 6 bases outside the gene matches. The chain's CDR3 is CASSQMDREDTGELFF. CDR3 DNA sequence: TGCGCCAGCAGTCAGATGGACAGGGAGGACACCGGGGAGCTGTTTTTT.

The chain is built from TRBV28 and TRBJ1-1; D might be TRBD1 (5 bases). This CDR3 has 11 residues. Germline values: CDR1 MDHEN, CDR2 SYDVKM. Trimming cost V 5 bases and J 7 bases, with 8 bases left between them. CDR3: CASSPGGEAFF. The CDR3 DNA sequence: TGTGCCAGCAGTCCGGGGGGTGAAGCTTTCTTT.

V is TRBV30 and J is TRBJ2-7; D gene unclear. The CDR3 spans 13 residues. Per the germline V gene, CDR1 is GTSNPN and CDR2 is SVGIG (reference sequence). Trimming left V 0 bases short and J 0 bases short, with 6 bases between. This chain's CDR3 is CAWSVSSSYEQYF. Here the CDR3 DNA reads TGTGCCTGGAGTGTTTCCAGCTCCTACGAGCAGTACTTC.

The chain combines TRBV2 with TRBJ1-2; D unclear. The germline V gene has CDR1 SNHLY and CDR2 FYNNEI. The CDR3 is made up of 15 amino acids. Trimming took off 7 bases at V and 5 bases at J, with 20 bases between the two ends. The CDR3: CASKEFTAFAYGYTF. CDR3 in DNA: TGTGCCAGCAAGGAGTTCACAGCCTTTGCATATGGCTACACCTTC.

The V and J genes are TRBV4-1 and TRBJ1-1; D may be TRBD1 (5 bases). Germline V gene data show CDR1 as MGHRA and CDR2 as YSYEKL. V dropped 3 bases and J dropped 9 bases, with 11 bases sitting between them. The CDR3 is 12 residues long. In DNA form, the CDR3 reads TGCGCCAGCAGCCATCCGGGACCCAAAGCTTTCTTT. Encoded protein: CASSHPGPKAFF.

The gene calls are TRBV7-9 and TRBJ1-1; D possibly corresponds to TRBD1 (5 bases). V lost 5 bases and J 1 base, leaving 11 bases between the germline ends. The CDR3 length is 14 residues. From germline, CDR1 is SEHNR and CDR2 FQNEAQ (reference sequence). The DNA for the CDR3 is TGTGCCAGCAGCCCCAAGGGGTGGAACACTGAAGCTTTCTTT. Translation gives CASSPKGWNTEAFF.

This clone was seen many times. The rearrangement joins TRBV29-1 to TRBJ1-2, with D maybe TRBD1 (6 bases). CDR1 is SQVTM and CDR2 is ANQGSEA in the germline V gene. The CDR3 has 12 residues. V gave up 7 bases and J gave up 8 bases, with 17 bases separating them. DNA of the CDR3: TGCAGCGCTGGGGCGGGGGCGAGAGGCTACACCTTC. Translated: CSAGAGARGYTF.

V gene TRBV7-2 combines with J gene TRBJ1-2, with a possible D match to TRBD1 (5 bases). The V and J ends lost 1 base and 4 bases respectively, with 10 bases between them. This CDR3 is 14 amino acids long. Germline V gives CDR1 SGHTA, CDR2 FQGNSA. The CDR3 reads CASSLGRGGYGYTF. The CDR3 bases are TGTGCCAGCAGCTTAGGACGGGGCGGCTATGGCTACACCTTC.

The chain is built from TRBV28 and TRBJ2-5, with D perhaps TRBD2 (6 bases). With 5 bases removed from V and 1 base from J, the gap between germline ends came to 17 bases. The CDR3 runs 16 residues. Germline V gene lookup returns CDR1 MDHEN and CDR2 SYDVKM. The CDR3 DNA is TGTGCCAGCAGTCCCCCCCCAGCGGGCATCCAAGAGACCCAGTACTTC. This sequence encodes CASSPPPAGIQETQYF.

This clone was detected only a few times. This chain connects TRBV13 to TRBJ1-1; no clear D. This CDR3 has 14 amino acids. Germline CDR1 reads PRHDT; CDR2 reads FYEKMQ (reference sequence). Trimming stripped 5 bases from V and 0 bases from J, with 10 bases between. The CDR3, as DNA: TGTGCCAGCAGCCCCAGATTGATGAACACTGAAGCTTTCTTT. Its protein product is CASSPRLMNTEAFF.

This rearrangement joins TRBV7-2 to TRBJ2-5; D uncertain. The CDR3 has 14 amino acids. V lost 4 bases and J 1 base, leaving 10 bases between the germline ends. Germline V CDR1 and CDR2: SGHTA, FQGNSA. Here the CDR3 reads CASSYTQSQETQYF. For the CDR3, the DNA is TGTGCCAGCAGCTACACCCAGTCCCAAGAGACCCAGTACTTC.

The gene calls are TRBV29-1 and TRBJ2-1, with D maybe TRBD2 (7 bases). Germline assignment: CDR1 SQVTM and CDR2 ANQGSEA. The V gene lost 7 bases and the J gene lost 5 bases, with 24 bases spanning the gap. The CDR3 is 16 residues long. For the CDR3, the DNA is TGCAGCGCCGCGGGGGCACCTAGGGGCACACACAATGAGCAGTTCTTC. Protein sequence: CSAAGAPRGTHNEQFF.

The V and J genes are TRBV7-3 and TRBJ2-2; the D gene could be TRBD1 or TRBD2 (5 bases each). Trimming cost V 1 base and J 1 base, with 7 bases left between them. Germline V gene data show CDR1 as SGHTA and CDR2 as FQGTGA. CDR3 length equals 15 residues. The CDR3 spells CASSLKGRNTGELFF. In nucleotides, the CDR3 is TGTGCCAGCAGCTTAAAGGGACGGAACACCGGGGAGCTGTTTTTT.

In DNA form, the CDR3 reads TGTGCCAGCAAGCTAGGGGGTGGGTATGGCTACACCTTC. Residues: CASKLGGGYGYTF. The J gene is TRBJ1-2, the V gene TRBV6-6; maybe TRBD1 (6 bases). Trimming removed 7 bases at V and 5 bases at J, with 14 bases between. CDR1 and CDR2 from the germline V gene are MNHNY and SVGAGI (reference sequence). This CDR3 has 13 amino acids.

The chain carries TRBV30 and TRBJ2-3; no clear D gene. Trimming removed 6 bases at V and 2 bases at J, with 12 bases between. Germline CDR1 is GTSNPN and CDR2 is SVGIG (reference sequence). The CDR3 extends over 13 amino acids. Here the CDR3 reads CACLIPPTDTQYF. The CDR3 DNA sequence: TGTGCCTGCCTGATCCCCCCCACAGATACGCAGTATTTT. Supplemented by reference TRBV30 and TRBJ2-3, the full variable domain reads SQTIHQWPATLVQPVGSPLSLECTVEGTSNPNLYWYRQAAGRGLQLLFYSVGIGQISSEVPQNLSASRPQDRQFILSSKKLLLSDSGFYLCACLIPPTDTQYFGPGTRLTVL.

The chain combines TRBV7-3 with TRBJ2-7, with D possibly being TRBD1 (6 bases). The CDR3 totals 13 residues. Trimming removed 5 bases from V and 7 bases from J, with 15 bases in between. CDR1 SGHTA and CDR2 FQGTGA come from the germline V gene. The CDR3 loop is CASSPTLQGEQYF. The CDR3 nucleotides are TGTGCCAGCAGCCCCACCCTACAGGGAGAGCAGTACTTC.

This chain uses TRBV11-1 with TRBJ1-1; D unresolved. The CDR3 has 14 amino acids. The V and J ends lost 2 bases and 0 bases respectively, with 7 bases between them. Germline CDR1 SGHAT, CDR2 FQDESV (reference sequence). The CDR3 DNA is TGTGCCAGCAGCTTAAGTCGGGTGAACACTGAAGCTTTCTTT. Translation gives CASSLSRVNTEAFF.

This chain connects TRBV27 to TRBJ2-1, with a possible D match to TRBD2 (6 bases). The CDR3 loop spans 16 amino acids. Trimming left V 2 bases short and J 0 bases short, with 11 bases between. Germline CDR1 MNHEY, CDR2 SMNVEV (reference sequence). CDR3 bases: TGTGCCAGCAGTTTACTCGGGGGTTTCTCCTACAATGAGCAGTTCTTC. It translates to CASSLLGGFSYNEQFF.

The rearrangement joins TRBV27 to TRBJ2-3, with no clear D. Between the trimmed V and J ends, which lost 6 bases and 1 base, there was a span of 11 bases. The CDR3 extends over 14 amino acids. The germline V gene has CDR1 MNHEY and CDR2 SMNVEV (reference sequence). DNA for the CDR3: TGTGCCAGCAGCTCGGGTACCGGCACAGATACGCAGTATTTT. Its protein is CASSSGTGTDTQYF.

The CDR3 loop is CASSLGGGGEQYF. CDR3 DNA: TGTGCCAGCAGCTTGGGTGGGGGGGGCGAGCAGTACTTC. The gene calls are TRBV5-4 and TRBJ2-7; 7 nucleotides line up with TRBD2. Germline lookup yields CDR1 SGHNT and CDR2 YYREEE (reference sequence). V lost 0 bases to trimming and J lost 6 bases; unmatched junction nucleotides: 3. The CDR3 runs to 13 residues.

The V call is TRBV6-5, the J call TRBJ1-1, with 8 bases identical to TRBD1. The V gene's germline CDR1 is MNHEY and CDR2 SVGAGI. Trimming cost V 8 bases and J 1 base; bases outside gene matches: 9. The CDR3 contains 15 residues. The CDR3, as DNA: TGTGCCAGCCAACAGGGGGGCAGGTGGAACACTGAAGCTTTCTTT. It specifies CASQQGGRWNTEAFF.

The chain carries TRBV4-2 and TRBJ1-1; D not resolved. The CDR3 has 17 residues. The V gene's germline CDR1 is LGHNA and CDR2 YNFKEQ. Trimming took 1 base from V and 0 from J, leaving 15 bases between them. CDR3 amino acids: CASSQAGRYEMNTEAFF. The CDR3 DNA is TGTGCCAGCAGCCAAGCCGGCAGGTATGAGATGAACACTGAAGCTTTCTTT.

The chain joins TRBV27 to TRBJ2-1, with D unresolved. This CDR3 contains 13 residues. Trimming took off 2 bases at V and 4 bases at J, with 6 bases between the two ends. Germline loops: CDR1 MNHEY, CDR2 SMNVEV (reference sequence). The CDR3 region is CASSLGRYNEQFF. CDR3 nucleotides: TGTGCCAGCAGTTTAGGGCGGTACAATGAGCAGTTCTTC.

The gene calls are TRBV5-1 and TRBJ1-4, with 7 bases identical to TRBD1. The length of the CDR3 is 15 residues. The V and J ends lost 2 bases and 4 bases, in that order; junction bases with no gene match: 5. CDR1 SGHRS and CDR2 YFSETQ come from the germline V gene. Here the CDR3 DNA reads TGCGCCAGCAGCTTTACAGGGGCCCTTAATGAAAAACTGTTTTTT. Amino acids: CASSFTGALNEKLFF.

J is TRBJ2-2 and V is TRBV10-1; no reliable D call. This CDR3 comprises 15 residues. V lost 2 bases, J lost 1 base, and 8 bases lay in between. CDR1 and CDR2 from the germline V gene are WNHNN and SYGVQD (reference sequence). CDR3 sequence (DNA): TGCGCCAGCAGTGAGCACGTGGGGAACACCGGGGAGCTGTTTTTT. This encodes CASSEHVGNTGELFF.

The rearrangement links TRBV19 to TRBJ1-5; D is uncertain. CDR1 and CDR2 (germline): LNHDA, SQIVND (reference sequence). V lost 3 bases and J 0 bases, leaving 6 bases between the germline ends. This CDR3 comprises 14 residues. For the CDR3, the DNA is TGTGCCAGTAGTATCACGGATAGCAATCAGCCCCAGCATTTT. This codes for CASSITDSNQPQHF.

The chain has TRBV19 and TRBJ2-5, with TRBD1 identical over 10 bases. The V segment lost 6 bases and the J segment 5 bases; nucleotides outside the gene matches: 9. The CDR3 covers 15 residues. The germline CDR1 and CDR2 sequences are LNHDA and SQIVND (reference sequence). The CDR3 nucleotides are TGTGCCAGTAGAGACAGGGGGCGCCATGGGGAGACCCAGTACTTC. This gives the protein CASRDRGRHGETQYF.

This chain joins TRBV11-3 and TRBJ2-5, with 9 bases identical to TRBD1. The ends lost 1 base at V and 5 bases at J; junction bases unmatched: 11. CDR1 and CDR2 from the germline V gene are SGHNT and YENEEA. The CDR3 runs to 17 residues. CDR3 sequence (DNA): TGTGCCAGCAGCTTAGCTCGAACAGGGGGCAGGAGGGAGACCCAGTACTTC. This sequence encodes CASSLARTGGRRETQYF.

This chain's CDR3 is CASTWGAARYGTEAFF. Here the CDR3 DNA reads TGTGCCAGCACCTGGGGGGCGGCCAGGTACGGCACTGAAGCTTTCTTT. The V call is TRBV28, the J call TRBJ1-1; tentatively, D is TRBD1 (6 bases). V dropped 7 bases and J dropped 4 bases, with 22 bases sitting between them. Germline V lookup: CDR1 MDHEN, CDR2 SYDVKM. This CDR3 has 16 amino acids.